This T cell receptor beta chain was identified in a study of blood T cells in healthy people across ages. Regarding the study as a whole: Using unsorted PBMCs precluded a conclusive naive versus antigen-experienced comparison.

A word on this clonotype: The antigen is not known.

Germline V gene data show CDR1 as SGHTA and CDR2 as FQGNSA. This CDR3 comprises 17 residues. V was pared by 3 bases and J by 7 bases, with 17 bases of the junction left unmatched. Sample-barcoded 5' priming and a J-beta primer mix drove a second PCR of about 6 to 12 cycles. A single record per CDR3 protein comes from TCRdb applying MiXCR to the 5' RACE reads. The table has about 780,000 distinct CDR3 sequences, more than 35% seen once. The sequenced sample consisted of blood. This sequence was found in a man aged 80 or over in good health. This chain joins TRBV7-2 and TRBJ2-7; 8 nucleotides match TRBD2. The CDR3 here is CASSFSLVASGFGEQYF. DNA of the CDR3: TGTGCCAGCAGCTTTAGTCTGGTGGCTAGCGGGTTTGGTGAGCAGTACTTC.